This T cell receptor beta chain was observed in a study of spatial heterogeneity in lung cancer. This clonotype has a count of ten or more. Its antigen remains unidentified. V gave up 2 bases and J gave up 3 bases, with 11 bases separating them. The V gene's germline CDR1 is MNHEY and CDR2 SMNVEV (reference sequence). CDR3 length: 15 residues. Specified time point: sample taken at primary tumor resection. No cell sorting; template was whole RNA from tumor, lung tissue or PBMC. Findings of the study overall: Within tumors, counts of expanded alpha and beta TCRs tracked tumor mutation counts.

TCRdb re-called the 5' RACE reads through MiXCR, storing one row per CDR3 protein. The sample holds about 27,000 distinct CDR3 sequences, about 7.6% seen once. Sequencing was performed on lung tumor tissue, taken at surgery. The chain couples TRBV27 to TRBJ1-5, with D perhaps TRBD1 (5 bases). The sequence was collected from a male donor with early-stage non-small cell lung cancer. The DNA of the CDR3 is TGTGCCAGCAGTTTAGAGGGACCTAACAATCAGCCCCAGCATTTT. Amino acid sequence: CASSLEGPNNQPQHF.